This is a list of T cell receptor beta chains from one sample in a study of OX40 agonist ivuxolimab in advanced cancers. The protocol was immunoSEQ multiplex PCR, while the TCRdb copy is restricted to in-frame clones and leaves out a portion. The sample contains 65,000 to 80,000 clones, nearly 95% of which appear only once. The specimen was CD4+ or CD8+ T cells sorted from blood, collected in a trial of the OX40 agonist ivuxolimab. The origin of the receptors is an adult with an advanced solid tumor such as melanoma, head and neck, liver or kidney cancer. Each CDR3 is given with its conserved first and last residue. A D gene is named only where the DNA matches it firmly. Where a row states a size, it is once, few, many or the class of an expanded clone; other rows omit it.

d_call	clone_size	j_call	v_call	cdr3_nt	cdr3_aa
-	-	TRBJ1-1	TRBV5-6	TGTGCCAGCAGCTTAGGCGTTGGGGACACTGAAGCTTTCTTT	CASSLGVGDTEAFF
-	-	TRBJ2-7	TRBV5-1	TGCGCCAGCAGCTTCGACATCTCCTACGAGCAGTACTTC	CASSFDISYEQYF
TRBD2	-	TRBJ2-1	TRBV9	TGTGCCAGCAGCGTAGGCGGGAGCCTTCAGTACAATGAGCAGTTCTTC	CASSVGGSLQYNEQFF
TRBD2	-	TRBJ2-1	TRBV13	TGTGCCAGCAGCCAAGGGCTAGCGGGAGAGAGGTTTTACAATGAGCAGTTCTTC	CASSQGLAGERFYNEQFF
-	-	TRBJ2-1	TRBV4-1	TGCGCCAGCAGCCAAAATTACAATGAGCAGTTCTTC	CASSQNYNEQFF
-	-	TRBJ2-1	TRBV6-5	TGTGCCAGCAGTTACGGTCGGGGACCATCTCTTGAGCAGTTCTTC	CASSYGRGPSLEQFF
TRBD1	-	TRBJ1-1	TRBV5-1	TGCGCCAGCAGGGCCCCAGGGGGCATGAACACTGAAGCTTTCTTT	CASRAPGGMNTEAFF
TRBD1	-	TRBJ1-1	TRBV4-3	TGCGCCAGCAGCTGGGGGACAGCGAACACTGAAGCTTTCTTT	CASSWGTANTEAFF
TRBD1	few	TRBJ2-3	TRBV5-6	TGTGCCAGCAGCTTGTCCCAACAGGGGTTTCAAACAGATACGCAGTATTTT	CASSLSQQGFQTDTQYF
TRBD1	-	TRBJ2-7	TRBV5-1	TGCGCCAGCAGCCCGTACGGGACAGACGAGCAGTACTTC	CASSPYGTDEQYF
TRBD1	few	TRBJ2-7	TRBV5-1	TGCGCCAGCAGCTTGTGGGGGACAGGGAGCTCCTACGAGCAGTACTTC	CASSLWGTGSSYEQYF
-	-	TRBJ1-4	TRBV5-8	TGTGCCAGCAGCTCCCCCCGGCCGCCTAATGAAAAACTGTTTTTT	CASSSPRPPNEKLFF
TRBD1	-	TRBJ1-1	TRBV27	TGTGCCAGCAGTTCCTCCGGGACAGGGTTCGAATCTGAAGCTTTCTTT	CASSSSGTGFESEAFF
-	-	TRBJ1-1	TRBV29-1	TGCAGCGTTGAAGACTTAGTGGCTGAAGCTTTCTTT	CSVEDLVAEAFF
-	-	TRBJ2-5	TRBV11-2	TGTGCCAGCAGCCCGCGACAGAGACACCAAGAGACCCAGTACTTC	CASSPRQRHQETQYF
TRBD1	-	TRBJ2-5	TRBV7-8	TGTGCCAGCAGCCCAGGGACAGGGGCTGGAGAGACCCAGTACTTC	CASSPGTGAGETQYF
TRBD1	-	TRBJ2-7	TRBV27	TGTGCCAGCAGTGGACAGGATTCCTACGAGCAGTACTTC	CASSGQDSYEQYF
-	once	TRBJ1-3	TRBV25-1	TGTGCCAGCAGTGAATGGGGGGGCTCTGGAAACACCATATATTTT	CASSEWGGSGNTIYF
-	-	TRBJ2-1	TRBV6-5	TGTGCCAGCAGTGCCCCCGCCGATATGGATGAGCAGTTCTTC	CASSAPADMDEQFF
TRBD2	-	TRBJ2-3	TRBV9	TGTGCCAGCAGCGTAGAAGGCGGGGGACCAGATACGCAGTATTTT	CASSVEGGGPDTQYF
TRBD1	-	TRBJ2-2	TRBV5-5	TGTGCCAGCAGCTACGGGACAGGCACCGGGGAGCTGTTTTTT	CASSYGTGTGELFF
TRBD1	-	TRBJ1-4	TRBV6-1	TGTGCCAGCAGTGAAGATGAGGGGGCGGAAAAACTGTTTTTT	CASSEDEGAEKLFF
-	-	TRBJ2-7	TRBV6-4	TGTGCCAGCACACCACAGGTCTCCTACGAGCAGTACTTC	CASTPQVSYEQYF
-	-	TRBJ2-3	TRBV11-2	TGTGCCAGCAGCTTAGAACGGGAGAGGGGTGGGGATACGCAGTATTTT	CASSLERERGGDTQYF
-	-	TRBJ1-5	TRBV4-1	TGCGCCAGCAGCCAAGAACCCGCAGGGCGAAACCGAATTTATAGCAATCAGCCCCAGCATTTT	CASSQEPAGRNRIYSNQPQHF
-	once	TRBJ2-2	TRBV28	TGTGCCAGCATGCGGAACACCGGGGAGCTGTTTTTT	CASMRNTGELFF
-	-	TRBJ1-1	TRBV9	TGTGCCAGCAGCGAAGATGGGGGGAACACTGAAGCTTTCTTT	CASSEDGGNTEAFF
-	-	TRBJ2-2	TRBV13	TGTGCCAGCAGCTTACTAGGGCCCGGGGAGCTGTTTTTT	CASSLLGPGELFF
-	-	TRBJ2-7	TRBV7-2	TGTGCCAGCAGCTTAGTCAAGGCCGAATCCTACGAGCAGTACTTC	CASSLVKAESYEQYF
TRBD1	-	TRBJ1-1	TRBV29-1	TGCAGCGTTGAAAGACAGGGGGAGACTGAAGCTTTCTTT	CSVERQGETEAFF
-	-	TRBJ2-5	TRBV9	TGTGCCAGCAACACAGAAGGGGAGCAAGAGACCCAGTACTTC	CASNTEGEQETQYF
-	many	TRBJ2-2	TRBV5-1	TGCGCCAGCAGCTCGACAGCCGGGGAGCTGTTTTTT	CASSSTAGELFF
TRBD2	-	TRBJ2-3	TRBV13	TGTGCCAGCAGCTTAAGTGGGAGGGATAGTACGCAGTATTTT	CASSLSGRDSTQYF
-	-	TRBJ2-7	TRBV11-2	TGTGCCAGCAGTTTAAACGGTTGGGTCTACAGGGAGGCCTACGAGCAGTACTTC	CASSLNGWVYREAYEQYF
TRBD2	-	TRBJ2-2	TRBV14	TGTGCCAGCAGCCAAGGGGATATAGCGGGAGGAGTTTATACCGGGGAGCTGTTTTTT	CASSQGDIAGGVYTGELFF
-	-	TRBJ2-2	TRBV5-1	TGCGCCAGCAGGATCGACACCGGGGAGCTGTTTTTT	CASRIDTGELFF
TRBD2	-	TRBJ2-1	TRBV2	TGTGCCAGCAGTGATGTAGCTAGCGGGAGTAGGATTGAGCAGTTCTTC	CASSDVASGSRIEQFF
-	-	TRBJ1-1	TRBV19	TGTGCCAGTAGTATCGGGAGGCAGGCCGAAGCTTTCTTT	CASSIGRQAEAFF
TRBD1	-	TRBJ2-3	TRBV28	TGTGCCAGCAGTTCCGGGACAGGGGGAACAGATACGCAGTATTTT	CASSSGTGGTDTQYF
TRBD1	-	TRBJ1-5	TRBV9	TGTGCCAGCAGCGTAGTGGACAGGAGAAAGCCCCAGCATTTT	CASSVVDRRKPQHF
-	-	TRBJ2-7	TRBV7-8	TGTGCCAGCAGCTTAGCTTCCCACGGGTACGAGCAGTACTTC	CASSLASHGYEQYF
-	-	TRBJ1-1	TRBV10-1	TGCGCCAGCAGTGTGGAGGTAGCGGGGACTGAAGCTTTCTTT	CASSVEVAGTEAFF
TRBD2	-	TRBJ2-1	TRBV29-1	TGCAGCGTTGAAGTCAGGCGGGGGGGCCTCAATGAGCAGTTCTTC	CSVEVRRGGLNEQFF
-	-	TRBJ2-3	TRBV9	TGTGCCAGCAGCGTAGTTCCAGCGGACAAGTACACAGATACGCAGTATTTT	CASSVVPADKYTDTQYF
TRBD2	-	TRBJ2-3	TRBV7-3	TGTGCCAGCAGCTCCCGGGGGGTAAGGACAGATACGCAGTATTTT	CASSSRGVRTDTQYF
-	-	TRBJ2-3	TRBV30	TGTGCCTGGAGCGTAGGGACAGATACGCAGTATTTT	CAWSVGTDTQYF
-	few	TRBJ1-5	TRBV5-4	TGTGCCAGCAGCTTGTTAGGCCAGCCCCAGCATTTT	CASSLLGQPQHF
-	-	TRBJ2-7	TRBV21-1	TGTGCCAGCAGCGCCCAGACCGGGACAGGGATCCCCTACGAGCAGTACTTC	CASSAQTGTGIPYEQYF
-	-	TRBJ1-1	TRBV29-1	TGCAGCGCCGGCGGGCAGGGGAGCTCTGAAGCTTTCTTT	CSAGGQGSSEAFF